These 8 T cell receptor beta chains came from one sample sequenced in a study of blood T cell dynamics during melanoma immunotherapy. Generated by immunoSEQ multiplex PCR, the TCRdb table keeps only in-frame clones and is missing some. The table lists 9,900 or so clones, approximately 80% of them singletons. Noted time point: week 3, after first cycle of checkpoint inhibitor. Sequenced here: blood, sampled from a patient treated with checkpoint blockade. The receptors originated from a human donor with melanoma.

The rearrangement uses TRBV30 and TRBJ1-3; TRBD1 matches at 9 bases. J lost 4 bases, V lost 1 base, and 5 bases had no gene match. In germline, CDR1 is GTSNPN, CDR2 SVGIG (reference sequence). This CDR3 has 15 residues. The CDR3 protein is CAWSGTGERGNTIYF. The CDR3 DNA is TGTGCCTGGAGTGGGACAGGGGAACGCGGAAACACCATATATTTT.

The chain joins TRBV25-1 to TRBJ2-5, with D perhaps TRBD1 (5 bases). V was clipped by 6 bases and J by 5 bases, with 16 bases between them. CDR1 and CDR2 from the germline V gene are MGHDK and SYGVNS. The CDR3 has 14 amino acids. This CDR3 is CASSPTGQRETQYF. The CDR3 bases are TGTGCCAGCAGCCCGACTGGACAACGGGAGACCCAGTACTTC.

The genes are TRBV7-6 and TRBJ1-1, with no clear D. V was cut by 5 bases and J by 7 bases, with 14 bases left in between. CDR3 size: 13 residues. Germline V lookup: CDR1 SGHVS, CDR2 FNYEAQ. CDR3 sequence (DNA): TGTGCCAGCAGCCCGGTCCCAGGCAGTGAAGCTTTCTTT. The encoded protein is CASSPVPGSEAFF. Drawing the rest from reference TRBV7-6 and TRBJ1-1, the complete variable domain is GAGVSQSPRYKVTKRGQDVALRCDPISGHVSLYWYRQALGQGPEFLTYFNYEAQQDKSGLPNDRFSAERPEGSISTLTIQRTEQRDSAMYRCASSPVPGSEAFFGQGTRLTVV.

In its sample, this clone was seen once. The V call is TRBV4-1, the J call TRBJ1-5; D is uncertain. Germline V CDR1 and CDR2: MGHRA, YSYEKL. With 0 bases removed from V and 5 bases from J, the gap between germline ends came to 11 bases. This CDR3 is 15 amino acids long. Here the CDR3 reads CASSQERQTYQPQHF. For the CDR3, the DNA is TGCGCCAGCAGCCAAGAAAGGCAGACTTATCAGCCCCAGCATTTT.

The gene calls are TRBV19 and TRBJ1-1; 8 nucleotides match TRBD1. CDR3 size: 16 residues. CDR1 is LNHDA and CDR2 is SQIVND in the germline V gene (reference sequence). V gave up 5 bases and J gave up 2 bases; unmatched junction bases: 10. The CDR3 here is CASSPLEGQENTEAFF. DNA for the CDR3: TGTGCCAGTAGTCCGCTTGAGGGACAGGAAAACACTGAAGCTTTCTTT.

The chain links TRBV15 to TRBJ1-1; no definite D call. Germline V gene data show CDR1 as LNHNV and CDR2 as YYDKDF (reference sequence). CDR3 length: 15 residues. The germline V and J ends were trimmed by 3 bases and 5 bases, with 16 bases remaining between them. Here the CDR3 reads CATSRAGLRGTEAFF. CDR3 bases: TGTGCCACCAGCAGGGCCGGGCTCAGAGGGACTGAAGCTTTCTTT.

This clone was picked up one time. The rearrangement links TRBV23-1 to TRBJ1-4; TRBD1 might be the D (6 bases). TRBV23-1 is given ORF status, its function remaining uncertain. Trimming took 0 bases from V and 5 from J, leaving 16 bases between them. The CDR3 extends over 17 amino acids. The chain's CDR3 is CASSQSTGRGRNEKLFF. In DNA, the CDR3 is TGCGCCAGCAGTCAATCCACCGGCAGGGGCCGAAATGAAAAACTGTTTTTT.

The gene calls are TRBV28 and TRBJ1-6, with D maybe TRBD1 (5 bases). V dropped 2 bases and J dropped 10 bases, with 12 bases sitting between them. This CDR3 is 14 amino acids long. The germline gives CDR1 MDHEN, CDR2 SYDVKM. The DNA of the CDR3 is TGTGCCAGCAGTTTAGGCCGGGGGAACTCACCCCTCCACTTT. It yields the protein CASSLGRGNSPLHF.